These 25 T cell receptor beta chains share one sample of origin, sequenced in a study of cytomegalovirus exposure and HLA in healthy donors. Researchers ran the PCR with 60 Vbeta and 13 Jbeta primers. The table came from immunoSEQ multiplex PCR; TCRdb's copy has only in-frame clones and leaves some out. Among around 90,000 clones listed, 65% to 80% were seen once. What was sequenced was PBMCs. The source of these receptors is a man aged 30-40 years in good health and CMV-seronegative.

The gene calls are TRBV18 and TRBJ1-2; D remains ambiguous. CDR3 length: 16 residues. V dropped 2 bases and J dropped 6 bases, with 19 bases sitting between them. From germline, CDR1 is KGHSH and CDR2 LQKENI. The DNA for the CDR3 is TGTGCCAGCTCACCAACCTATGAAGTGGGGAGGGATGGCTACACCTTC. This codes for CASSPTYEVGRDGYTF.

The V gene is TRBV9, the J gene TRBJ2-1; perhaps TRBD2 as D (6 bases). Germline assignment: CDR1 SGDLS and CDR2 YYNGEE. The length of the CDR3 is 16 residues. With 1 base removed from V and 2 bases from J, the gap between germline ends came to 13 bases. CDR3 sequence reads: CASSVSLSGTYNEQFF. The CDR3 nucleotides are TGTGCCAGCAGCGTATCCCTTAGCGGAACCTACAATGAGCAGTTCTTC.

V gene TRBV30 combines with J gene TRBJ2-5; TRBD2 agrees at 14 bases. Germline V gene data show CDR1 as GTSNPN and CDR2 as SVGIG (reference sequence). V was clipped by 8 bases and J by 2 bases; unmatched bases: 10. The CDR3 has 16 residues. CDR3 residues: CAGNRGLAGVQETQYF. CDR3 nucleotides: TGTGCCGGGAACCGGGGACTAGCGGGGGTACAAGAGACCCAGTACTTC. The variable domain in full, with the rest retrieved from reference TRBV30 and TRBJ2-5, is SQTIHQWPATLVQPVGSPLSLECTVEGTSNPNLYWYRQAAGRGLQLLFYSVGIGQISSEVPQNLSASRPQDRQFILSSKKLLLSDSGFYLCAGNRGLAGVQETQYFGPGTRLLVL.

This chain uses TRBV5-1 with TRBJ1-2, with 8 nucleotides matching TRBD1. V was clipped by 4 bases and J by 4 bases; unmatched bases: 9. This CDR3 is 15 amino acids long. Germline CDR1 reads SGHRS; CDR2 reads YFSETQ. The CDR3 sequence is CASSADRGPAYGYTF. The DNA for the CDR3 is TGCGCCAGCAGCGCAGACAGGGGCCCCGCCTATGGCTACACCTTC.

In its sample, this clone was seen once. CDR3 nucleotide sequence: TGTGCCAGCAGTGAGGGGGCCATCTACAATGAGCAGTTCTTC. Translation gives CASSEGAIYNEQFF. The chain uses TRBV6-1 and TRBJ2-1, with D perhaps TRBD1 (6 bases). The ends were cut back, 3 bases at V and 3 bases at J, with 9 bases in the middle. Germline V gives CDR1 MNHNS, CDR2 SASEGT. The CDR3 is made up of 14 amino acids.

V and J are TRBV5-1 and TRBJ2-3; D is uncertain. Germline CDR1 and CDR2: SGHRS and YFSETQ. Trimming stripped 0 bases from V and 2 bases from J, with 7 bases between. This CDR3 is 14 amino acids long. The CDR3 region has the DNA TGCGCCAGCAGCTTGGGTGGAGCCACAGATACGCAGTATTTT. Its protein product is CASSLGGATDTQYF. The full variable domain, with the rest looked up from reference TRBV5-1 and TRBJ2-3, is KAGVTQTPRYLIKTRGQQVTLSCSPISGHRSVSWYQQTPGQGLQFLFEYFSETQRNKGNFPGRFSGRQFSNSRSEMNVSTLELGDSALYLCASSLGGATDTQYFGPGTRLTVL.

The chain uses TRBV4-3 and TRBJ1-6; D is possibly TRBD1 (5 bases). From germline, CDR1 is LGHNA and CDR2 YSLEER. Trimming took 2 bases from V and 9 from J, leaving 8 bases between them. This CDR3 spans 13 amino acids. The CDR3 protein is CASSQTQGSPLHF. CDR3 nucleotide sequence: TGCGCCAGCAGCCAAACCCAGGGTTCACCCCTCCACTTT.

The chain is built from TRBV4-1 and TRBJ2-5, with D perhaps TRBD1 (6 bases). CDR3 length: 15 amino acids. Germline CDR1 MGHRA, CDR2 YSYEKL. The V and J ends lost 1 base and 5 bases respectively, with 14 bases between them. The CDR3 loop reads CASSQGDTYGETQYF. In DNA form, the CDR3 reads TGCGCCAGCAGCCAAGGGGACACCTACGGGGAGACCCAGTACTTC.

This chain uses TRBV18 with TRBJ2-7; 9 nucleotides agree with TRBD1. V dropped 4 bases and J dropped 3; count of bases not matched to a gene: 13. The length of the CDR3 is 17 residues. Germline V CDR1 and CDR2: KGHSH, LQKENI. CDR3 DNA sequence: TGTGCCAGCTCACGACTCCGGACAGGGGAAGACCTCTACGAGCAGTACTTC. Translation: CASSRLRTGEDLYEQYF.

The chain is built from TRBV7-2 and TRBJ1-5, with 7 bases fitting TRBD1. The CDR3 is 15 residues long. CDR1 is SGHTA and CDR2 is FQGNSA in the germline V gene. Trimming at V came to 4 bases and at J to 4 bases, leaving 7 bases not matched to a gene. CDR3 bases: TGTGCCAGCAGCTGGAACCCGACAGGGAATCAGCCCCAGCATTTT. It translates to CASSWNPTGNQPQHF.

The chain joins TRBV5-4 to TRBJ1-2; TRBD1 is a possible D gene (6 bases). Germline assignment: CDR1 SGHNT and CDR2 YYREEE (reference sequence). There are 14 residues in the CDR3. V was clipped by 2 bases and J by 4 bases, with 12 bases between them. The CDR3 bases are TGTGCCAGCAGCTTCGCAGGGGCATTCTATGGCTACACCTTC. Translated: CASSFAGAFYGYTF.

V gene TRBV5-4 combines with J gene TRBJ1-2; TRBD1 matches at 9 bases. This CDR3 has 18 residues. V lost 2 bases to trimming and J lost 3 bases; unmatched junction nucleotides: 14. Per the germline V gene, CDR1 is SGHNT and CDR2 is YYREEE (reference sequence). CDR3 residues: CASSLPPIGTGSDYGYTF. The CDR3 region has the DNA TGTGCCAGCAGCTTACCCCCTATCGGGACAGGGAGTGACTATGGCTACACCTTC.

V is TRBV18 and J is TRBJ1-4; 8 bases fit TRBD1. Unmatched junction bases numbered 2, after V lost 1 base and J lost 7 bases. Germline V gene sequence: CDR1 KGHSH, CDR2 LQKENI. The CDR3 has 14 residues. The CDR3 coding sequence is TGTGCCAGCTCACCACGGACAGGGCTTGAAAAACTGTTTTTT. Its protein is CASSPRTGLEKLFF.

The chain carries TRBV5-6 and TRBJ1-2; weak D call: TRBD1 (6 bases). CDR3 length equals 13 residues. Trimming removed 4 bases from V and 8 bases from J, with 15 bases in between. The germline V gene encodes CDR1 SGHDT and CDR2 YYEEEE. CDR3 sequence (DNA): TGTGCCAGCAGCCCAATGACAGGAGCCGGCTACACCTTC. It encodes CASSPMTGAGYTF.

In this sample, this clone turned up once. The chain carries TRBV14 and TRBJ2-5; maybe TRBD2 (5 bases). The CDR3 consists of 12 residues. Trimming removed 4 bases from V and 7 bases from J, with 10 bases in between. Germline CDR1 is SGHDN and CDR2 is FVKESK. DNA of the CDR3: TGTGCCAGCAGCCCCTCCGAGGGGACCCAGTACTTC. Translation: CASSPSEGTQYF.

This rearrangement joins TRBV2 to TRBJ1-1, with D perhaps TRBD1 (5 bases). Trimming shortened V by 7 bases and J by 2 bases, and 14 bases separated the two germline ends. The CDR3 loop spans 14 amino acids. Germline loops: CDR1 SNHLY, CDR2 FYNNEI. The CDR3 DNA reads TGTGCCAGCAAGCAACAGGAGTCCAACACTGAAGCTTTCTTT. Its translation is CASKQQESNTEAFF.

This clone was counted between two and nine times. The V call is TRBV5-6, the J call TRBJ1-5; D is uncertain. V lost 0 bases to trimming and J lost 7 bases, with 14 bases between them. This CDR3 comprises 15 residues. Germline loops: CDR1 SGHDT, CDR2 YYEEEE. The CDR3 reads CASSLGWTSGQPQHF. CDR3 sequence (DNA): TGTGCCAGCAGCTTGGGGTGGACCTCGGGGCAGCCCCAGCATTTT.

V is TRBV6-5 and J is TRBJ1-1; a possible D gene is TRBD1 (5 bases). CDR3 length: 14 residues. CDR1 and CDR2 from the germline V gene are MNHEY and SVGAGI. Trimming cost V 4 bases and J 2 bases, with 11 bases left between them. The DNA of the CDR3 is TGTGCCAGCAGTTCCCGAGACAGAAACACTGAAGCTTTCTTT. Its translation: CASSSRDRNTEAFF.

This clone has a handful of counts. V usage is TRBV28 and J usage is TRBJ1-1; TRBD1 matches at 7 bases. CDR3 length: 15 amino acids. Per germline, CDR1 MDHEN and CDR2 SYDVKM. Trimming took 5 bases from V and 3 from J; bases not matched to a gene: 9. CDR3 loop: CASSPLTGLDTEAFF. The CDR3 DNA follows: TGTGCCAGCAGTCCACTGACAGGGTTAGACACTGAAGCTTTCTTT. Full variable domain (rest looked up from reference TRBV28 and TRBJ1-1): DVKVTQSSRYLVKRTGEKVFLECVQDMDHENMFWYRQDPGLGLRLIYFSYDVKMKEKGDIPEGYSVSREKKERFSLILESASTNQTSMYLCASSPLTGLDTEAFFGQGTRLTVV.

The rearrangement links TRBV5-1 to TRBJ1-1; no definite D call. This CDR3 has 14 amino acids. V lost 2 bases, J lost 0 bases, and 8 bases lay in between. From germline, CDR1 is SGHRS and CDR2 YFSETQ. The DNA of the CDR3 is TGCGCCAGCAGCTTAGCAGACATGAACACTGAAGCTTTCTTT. This encodes CASSLADMNTEAFF. Complete variable domain (other parts from reference TRBV5-1 and TRBJ1-1): KAGVTQTPRYLIKTRGQQVTLSCSPISGHRSVSWYQQTPGQGLQFLFEYFSETQRNKGNFPGRFSGRQFSNSRSEMNVSTLELGDSALYLCASSLADMNTEAFFGQGTRLTVV.

V and J are TRBV6-6 and TRBJ2-7, with D possibly TRBD2 on 5 matching bases. The germline CDR1 and CDR2 sequences are MNHNY and SVGAGI (reference sequence). The CDR3 contains 14 residues. The V end was cut by 0 bases, the J end by 5 bases, with 11 bases between. Here the CDR3 DNA reads TGTGCCAGCAGTTACTCACGGGAAGGGCACGAGCAGTACTTC. This encodes CASSYSREGHEQYF.

This clone is a singleton in its sample. Distinct nucleotide sequences in the sample also encode this CDR3. The chain uses TRBV27 and TRBJ1-6, with 10 bases identical to TRBD1. V was pared by 4 bases and J by 8 bases, with 5 bases of the junction left unmatched. CDR3 length: 15 residues. The V gene's germline CDR1 is MNHEY and CDR2 SMNVEV (reference sequence). In DNA form, the CDR3 reads TGTGCCAGCAGTTCCCGCGGGACAGGGGATTCACCCCTCCACTTT. Translated, it gives CASSSRGTGDSPLHF.

The J gene is TRBJ2-7, the V gene TRBV4-1, with 9 bases aligning to TRBD1. V was clipped by 2 bases and J by 3 bases; unmatched bases: 5. CDR3 length: 15 residues. Germline V gene sequence: CDR1 MGHRA, CDR2 YSYEKL. Here the CDR3 reads CASSQTGTGNYEQYF. The CDR3 bases are TGCGCCAGCAGCCAAACCGGGACAGGGAACTACGAGCAGTACTTC.

The chain is built from TRBV18 and TRBJ1-5; perhaps TRBD1 as D (5 bases). This CDR3 region has 13 residues. V was cut by 6 bases and J by 6 bases, with 12 bases left in between. Germline-derived CDR1 and CDR2 are KGHSH and LQKENI. The chain's CDR3 is CASSYRMGQPQHF. CDR3 nucleotides: TGTGCCAGCTCTTACAGGATGGGTCAGCCCCAGCATTTT.

The chain joins TRBV29-1 to TRBJ1-1, with TRBD1 as a possible D gene (5 bases). The CDR3 consists of 14 residues. Trimming stripped 4 bases from V and 0 bases from J, with 12 bases between. Per the germline V gene, CDR1 is SQVTM and CDR2 is ANQGSEA. The CDR3 is CSVGLDRLNTEAFF. As DNA, the CDR3 is TGCAGCGTTGGACTAGACAGATTGAACACTGAAGCTTTCTTT.